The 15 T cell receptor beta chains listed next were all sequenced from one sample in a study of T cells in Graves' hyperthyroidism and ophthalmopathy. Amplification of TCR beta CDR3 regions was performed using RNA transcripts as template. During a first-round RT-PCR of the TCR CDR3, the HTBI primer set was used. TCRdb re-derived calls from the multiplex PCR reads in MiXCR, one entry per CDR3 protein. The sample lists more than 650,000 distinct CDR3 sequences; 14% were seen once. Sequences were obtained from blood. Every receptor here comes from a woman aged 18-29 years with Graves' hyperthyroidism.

As DNA, the CDR3 is TGTGCCAGCAGTTACAACACGGCTAGCGTGCGCTACGAGCAGTACTTC. It codes for CASSYNTASVRYEQYF. This chain links TRBV6-2 or TRBV6-3 with TRBJ2-7; tentative D call: TRBD2 (6 bases). Deletions cut 2 bases from V and 3 bases from J, with 17 bases between. CDR3 length: 16 residues. Germline V gene data show CDR1 as MNHEY and CDR2 as SVGEGT.

CDR3 sequence (DNA): TGCAGTGCTAGTCACCCCCCTTGGACGGAAGAGACCCAGTACTTC. It translates to CSASHPPWTEETQYF. The chain combines TRBV20-1 with TRBJ2-5; D is unclear. CDR1 DFQATT and CDR2 SNEGSKA come from the germline V gene (reference sequence). CDR3 length: 15 residues. The ends were cut back, 3 bases at V and 3 bases at J, with 17 bases in the middle.

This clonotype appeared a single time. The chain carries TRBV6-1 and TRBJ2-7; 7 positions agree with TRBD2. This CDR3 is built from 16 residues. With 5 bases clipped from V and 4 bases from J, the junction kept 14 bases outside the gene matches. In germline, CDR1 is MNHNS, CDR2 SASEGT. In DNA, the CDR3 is TGTGCCAGCAGTACTGGACTAGTTGACGGGATATACGAGCAGTACTTC. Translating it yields CASSTGLVDGIYEQYF.

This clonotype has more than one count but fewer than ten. The CDR3 spells CASSLLGGRDNNEQFF. CDR3 nucleotides: TGTGCCAGCAGCCTCCTAGGGGGACGCGATAACAATGAGCAGTTCTTC. V gene TRBV3-1 combines with J gene TRBJ2-1; a weak D match, TRBD1 (6 bases). The germline V gene encodes CDR1 LGHDT and CDR2 YNNKEL (reference sequence). V was clipped by 4 bases and J by 5 bases, with 18 bases between them. This CDR3 spans 16 amino acids.

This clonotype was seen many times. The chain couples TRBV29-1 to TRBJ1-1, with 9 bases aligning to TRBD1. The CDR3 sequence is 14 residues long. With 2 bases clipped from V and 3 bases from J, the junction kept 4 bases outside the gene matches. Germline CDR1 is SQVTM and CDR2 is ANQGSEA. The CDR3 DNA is TGCAGCGTTGAAAACAGGGGGCGCGACACTGAAGCTTTCTTT. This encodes CSVENRGRDTEAFF.

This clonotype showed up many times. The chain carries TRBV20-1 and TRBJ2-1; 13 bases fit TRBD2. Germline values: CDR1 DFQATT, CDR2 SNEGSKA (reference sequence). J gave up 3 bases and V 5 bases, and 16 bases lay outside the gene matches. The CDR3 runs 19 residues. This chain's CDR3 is CSARQLKLAGGPVYNEQFF. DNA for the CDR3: TGCAGTGCTCGTCAGCTTAAACTAGCGGGAGGGCCGGTCTACAATGAGCAGTTCTTC.

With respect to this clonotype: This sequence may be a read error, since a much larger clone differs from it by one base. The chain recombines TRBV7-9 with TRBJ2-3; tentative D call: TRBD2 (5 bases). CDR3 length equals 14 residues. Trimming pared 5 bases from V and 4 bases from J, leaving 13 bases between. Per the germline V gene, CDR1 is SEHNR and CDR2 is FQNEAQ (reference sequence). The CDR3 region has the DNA TGTGCCAGCAGCAAACAGAGGGCCCCAGATACGCAGTATTTT. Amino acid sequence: CASSKQRAPDTQYF.

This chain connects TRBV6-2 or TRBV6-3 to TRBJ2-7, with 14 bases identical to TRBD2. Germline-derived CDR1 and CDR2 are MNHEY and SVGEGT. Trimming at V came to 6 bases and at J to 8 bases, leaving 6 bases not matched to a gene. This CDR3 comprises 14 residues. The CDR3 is CASSTGLAGGKQYF. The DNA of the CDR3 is TGTGCCAGCAGCACAGGACTAGCGGGAGGAAAGCAGTACTTC.

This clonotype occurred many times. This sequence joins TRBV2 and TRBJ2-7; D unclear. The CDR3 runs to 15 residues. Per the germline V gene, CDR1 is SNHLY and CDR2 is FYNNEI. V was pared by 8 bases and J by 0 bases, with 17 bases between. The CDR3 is CASGLPEEHSYEQYF. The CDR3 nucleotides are TGTGCCAGCGGTCTCCCAGAGGAGCACTCCTACGAGCAGTACTTC.

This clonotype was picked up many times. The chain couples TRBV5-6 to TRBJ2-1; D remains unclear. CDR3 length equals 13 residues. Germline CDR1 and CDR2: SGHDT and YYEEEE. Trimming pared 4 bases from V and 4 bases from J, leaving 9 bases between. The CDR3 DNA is TGTGCCAGCAGCCCGGGCTTTTACAATGAGCAGTTCTTC. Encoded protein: CASSPGFYNEQFF.

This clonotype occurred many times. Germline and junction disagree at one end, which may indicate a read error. In nucleotides, the CDR3 is TGTGCCAGCTGTGACACTCTAGCGGGCTACGAGCAGTACTTC. Translating it yields CASCDTLAGYEQYF. This rearrangement joins TRBV2 to TRBJ2-7; 8 nucleotides align to TRBD2. CDR1 and CDR2 from the germline V gene are SNHLY and FYNNEI. The CDR3 contains 14 residues.

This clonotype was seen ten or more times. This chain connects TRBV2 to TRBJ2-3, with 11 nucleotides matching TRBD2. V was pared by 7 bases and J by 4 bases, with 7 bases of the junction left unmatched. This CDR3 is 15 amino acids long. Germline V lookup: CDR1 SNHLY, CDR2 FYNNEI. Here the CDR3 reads CASTSEGLAADTQYF. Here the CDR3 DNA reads TGTGCCAGCACCTCTGAGGGACTAGCGGCAGATACGCAGTATTTT.

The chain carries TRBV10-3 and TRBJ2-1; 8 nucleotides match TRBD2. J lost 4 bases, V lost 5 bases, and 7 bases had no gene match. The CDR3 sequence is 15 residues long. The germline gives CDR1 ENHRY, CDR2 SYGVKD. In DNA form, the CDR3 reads TGTGCCATCAGTCATACTAGCGGTTATTACAATGAGCAGTTCTTC. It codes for CAISHTSGYYNEQFF.

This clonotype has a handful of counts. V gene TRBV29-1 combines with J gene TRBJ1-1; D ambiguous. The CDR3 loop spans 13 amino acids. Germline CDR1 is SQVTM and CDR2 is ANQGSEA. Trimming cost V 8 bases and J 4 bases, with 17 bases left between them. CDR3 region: CSTRAPGGTEAFF. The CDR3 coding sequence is TGCAGCACCCGGGCTCCGGGCGGCACTGAAGCTTTCTTT.

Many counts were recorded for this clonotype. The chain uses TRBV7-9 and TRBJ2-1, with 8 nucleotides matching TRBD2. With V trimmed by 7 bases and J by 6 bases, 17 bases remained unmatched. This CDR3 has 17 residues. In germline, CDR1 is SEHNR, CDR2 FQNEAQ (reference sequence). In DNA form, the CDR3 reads TGTGCCAGCACCCAGCATCGTGGGAAGCGGGAGCGCAATGAGCAGTTCTTC. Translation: CASTQHRGKRERNEQFF.